A selection of T cell receptor beta chains follows, all from one sample in a study of T cell changes during pregnancy in multiple sclerosis. Data came from immunoSEQ multiplex PCR; TCRdb stores just in-frame clones and leaves some out. The sample has about 40,000 clones, 88% seen once; the top ten hold around 1.2%. This material consisted of CD4+ T cells from peripheral blood mononuclear cells, taken before pregnancy. The source of these receptors is a female donor with multiple sclerosis, enrolled in a pregnancy study. Each CDR3 is given without its conserved first and last residue.

j_call v_call cdr3_aa
TRBJ1-1 TRBV19 ASRSQGDAEAF
TRBJ2-3 TRBV7-2 ASSPLTSVGDTQY
TRBJ2-7 TRBV21-1 ASSKKASSGVYEQY
TRBJ1-2 TRBV5-4 ASSLVGTDGYGYT
TRBJ2-2 TRBV2 ASSVVRTGELF
TRBJ2-2 TRBV13 ASSFHSGSTGELF
TRBJ2-1 TRBV15 ATSRDLLQGEFDEQF
TRBJ2-3 TRBV6-6 ASSSGSQDDTQY
TRBJ2-3 TRBV7-6 ASSQYTHTDTQY
TRBJ2-2 TRBV4-2 ASSQETAQRDKTGELF
TRBJ1-6 TRBV7-3 ASSMTGDGNSPLH
TRBJ2-3 TRBV2 ASTSGISTDTQY
TRBJ1-1 TRBV29-1 SVEPGGTGVNTEAF
TRBJ2-5 TRBV7-2 ASSLTGGRETQY
TRBJ1-2 TRBV5-1 ASSPGPGQVGYGYT
TRBJ2-7 TRBV5-4 ASSLAGGQGGLEQY
TRBJ1-1 TRBV10-1 ASSDHGQGGTEAF
TRBJ1-2 TRBV4-2 ASSPSGTGVKNGYT
TRBJ2-7 TRBV5-4 ASSSNYGAYEQY
TRBJ2-1 TRBV28 ASSPSGRTEREQF
TRBJ2-3 TRBV2 ASSEASQATQY
TRBJ1-2 TRBV5-1 ASSLGGGDGYT
TRBJ2-7 TRBV30 AWSVGAGTGSYEQY
TRBJ2-7 TRBV7-2 ASSLETSGSYEQY
TRBJ2-7 TRBV5-6 ASSRSPSGKGITYEQY
TRBJ2-1 TRBV5-1 ASSLAGVSYNEQF
TRBJ2-3 TRBV6-1 ASSSGTGLGNTQY
TRBJ2-1 TRBV7-2 ACSSGRAYNEQF
TRBJ2-6 TRBV30 AREVRTGANVLT
TRBJ2-1 TRBV14 ASSPVAGASYNEQF
TRBJ2-7 TRBV6-5 ASSYPDRGLLEQY
TRBJ2-2 TRBV19 AWRDYTNTGELF
- TRBV28 ASSLASDRAYEQY
TRBJ2-7 TRBV2 ASSEEAGGSYEQY
TRBJ2-7 TRBV2 ASTGTVGSYEQY
TRBJ2-5 TRBV2 ASSVDRQETQY
TRBJ2-7 TRBV2 ASNVFSDEQY
TRBJ2-2 TRBV9 ASSGDRVPGELF
TRBJ1-2 TRBV30 AWTRYYGYT
TRBJ2-1 TRBV5-6 ASSGGNTMDEQF
TRBJ1-1 TRBV5-1 ASSLVSGLNTEAF
TRBJ1-5 TRBV7-2 ASSPNGFSNQPQH
TRBJ1-1 TRBV2 ASSVRAF
TRBJ2-2 TRBV28 ASGQGNTGELF
TRBJ1-1 TRBV6-6 ASSPRGTRGNTEAF
TRBJ2-5 TRBV5-1 ASSSLTSDQETQY
TRBJ2-3 TRBV29-1 SVEWQGLDTQY
TRBJ1-1 TRBV19 ASSITGASEAF